The 22 T cell receptor beta chains presented below share a single source sample, sequenced in a study of radiotherapy plus CTLA-4 blockade in lung cancer. The method was immunoSEQ multiplex PCR; TCRdb's version includes in-frame clones alone and lacks a portion of them. The sample holds about 40,000 clones, about four fifths seen once. The material was peripheral blood, obtained from a patient treated with radiotherapy plus ipilimumab. The receptors shown here come from a human donor with non-small cell lung cancer that progressed on radiotherapy plus ipilimumab.

The gene calls are TRBV27 and TRBJ1-6, with D unclear. V lost 5 bases to trimming and J lost 1 base, with 9 bases between them. The CDR3 extends over 15 amino acids. The V gene's germline CDR1 is MNHEY and CDR2 SMNVEV (reference sequence). CDR3 amino acids: CASSGAGSYNSPLHF. In DNA, the CDR3 is TGTGCCAGCAGTGGCGCCGGGTCCTATAATTCACCCCTCCACTTT.

The rearrangement links TRBV4-2 to TRBJ2-2; 7 bases line up with TRBD1. The J segment lost 4 bases and the V segment lost 6 bases, leaving 8 bases of the junction unmatched. Germline CDR1 is LGHNA and CDR2 is YNFKEQ. This CDR3 comprises 15 residues. The CDR3 reads CASSTGTVLTGELFF. DNA for the CDR3: TGTGCCAGCAGTACCGGGACAGTCCTCACCGGGGAGCTGTTTTTT.

CDR3 loop: CASGTGNSPLHF. The CDR3 DNA follows: TGTGCCAGCGGTACAGGGAATTCACCCCTCCACTTT. The chain joins TRBV2 to TRBJ1-6; TRBD1 is a possible D gene (6 bases). The CDR3 length is 12 residues. Germline-derived CDR1 and CDR2 are SNHLY and FYNNEI. V was clipped by 8 bases and J by 7 bases, with 9 bases between them.

This chain joins TRBV6-1 and TRBJ2-5; maybe TRBD2 (5 bases). The CDR3 has 12 amino acids. V was trimmed by 5 bases and J by 11 bases, leaving 15 bases between them. CDR1 MNHNS and CDR2 SASEGT come from the germline V gene. The CDR3 region is CASSPTAWEQYF. The DNA for the CDR3 is TGTGCCAGCAGTCCCACAGCCTGGGAGCAGTACTTC.

The V and J genes are TRBV28 and TRBJ1-1; 8 bases match TRBD1. J lost 6 bases, V lost 6 bases, and 15 bases had no gene match. The CDR3 is 16 residues long. Germline assignment: CDR1 MDHEN and CDR2 SYDVKM. The chain's CDR3 is CASSPPAAGGRAEAFF. In DNA, the CDR3 is TGTGCCAGCAGCCCCCCGGCGGCAGGGGGCAGGGCTGAAGCTTTCTTT.

The gene calls are TRBV5-6 and TRBJ2-7, with D perhaps matching TRBD1 (6 bases). The CDR3 contains 13 residues. The ends were cut back, 5 bases at V and 3 bases at J, with 12 bases in the middle. Germline V gene data show CDR1 as SGHDT and CDR2 as YYEEEE. The CDR3 loop reads CASSSGTNYEQYF. The CDR3 nucleotides read TGTGCCAGCAGTTCCGGGACAAACTACGAGCAGTACTTC. Full variable domain (missing parts from reference TRBV5-6 and TRBJ2-7): DAGVTQSPTHLIKTRGQQVTLRCSPKSGHDTVSWYQQALGQGPQFIFQYYEEEERQRGNFPDRFSGHQFPNYSSELNVNALLLGDSALYLCASSSGTNYEQYFGPGTRLTVT.

The genes are TRBV11-1 and TRBJ2-3; TRBD1 agrees at 10 bases. J gave up 6 bases and V 4 bases, and 10 bases lay outside the gene matches. The CDR3 covers 16 residues. The germline CDR1 and CDR2 sequences are SGHAT and FQDESV (reference sequence). The CDR3, as DNA: TGTGCCAGCAGCTCGCCGGGACAGGGGCCGCAGGATACGCAGTATTTT. This encodes CASSSPGQGPQDTQYF.

This rearrangement joins TRBV5-1 to TRBJ2-3, with 8 bases fitting TRBD1. CDR1 is SGHRS and CDR2 is YFSETQ in the germline V gene. With V trimmed by 6 bases and J by 3 bases, 6 bases remained unmatched. The CDR3 is 14 residues long. The chain's CDR3 is CASKTGQATDTQYF. CDR3 nucleotides: TGCGCCAGCAAGACGGGACAGGCGACAGATACGCAGTATTTT.

This chain links TRBV18 with TRBJ2-7; a weak D match, TRBD1 (5 bases). V was clipped by 2 bases and J by 2 bases, with 10 bases between them. The CDR3 has 14 amino acids. Germline lookup yields CDR1 KGHSH and CDR2 LQKENI. CDR3 sequence reads: CASSPGAVTYEQYF. CDR3 DNA: TGTGCCAGCTCACCAGGGGCAGTCACCTACGAGCAGTACTTC.

The chain couples TRBV4-3 to TRBJ2-5; D is perhaps TRBD2 (7 bases). The J call is in doubt because the DNA end fits TRBJ2-7 better. CDR1 is LGHNA, CDR2 YSLEER, per germline. The CDR3 spans 15 residues. This CDR3 is CASSQGGGPSYEQYF. The CDR3 DNA reads TGCGCCAGCAGCCAAGGCGGGGGCCCCTCCTACGAGCAGTACTTC.

This rearrangement joins TRBV28 to TRBJ2-5; D gene unclear. The last part of the DNA fits TRBJ2-7 better; the J call may be wrong. This CDR3 region has 12 residues. CDR1 and CDR2 (germline): MDHEN, SYDVKM. The CDR3: CASSFSSYEQYF. The CDR3 DNA reads TGTGCCAGCAGTTTTAGCTCCTACGAGCAGTACTTC.

The rearrangement links TRBV5-5 to TRBJ1-5; 10 bases map to TRBD1. From germline, CDR1 is SGHKS and CDR2 YYEKEE (reference sequence). J was trimmed by 7 bases and V by 1 base; bases with no gene match: 5. The CDR3 spans 15 residues. This CDR3 reads CASSLPGTGVQPQHF. The CDR3 DNA is TGTGCCAGCAGCTTGCCCGGGACAGGGGTGCAGCCCCAGCATTTT.

The chain links TRBV9 to TRBJ1-2; D is perhaps TRBD1 (5 bases). Trimming cost V 4 bases and J 4 bases, with 20 bases left between them. CDR3 length: 16 residues. Germline V gene data show CDR1 as SGDLS and CDR2 as YYNGEE. CDR3 nucleotides: TGTGCCAGCAGCCATAGTAACCGACAGAAGTCCTATGGCTACACCTTC. It yields the protein CASSHSNRQKSYGYTF.

The gene calls are TRBV19 and TRBJ1-6, with D uncertain. V lost 7 bases and J 12 bases, leaving 19 bases between the germline ends. The CDR3 spans 14 residues. CDR1 is LNHDA and CDR2 is SQIVND in the germline V gene (reference sequence). CDR3 DNA sequence: TGTGCCAGTACCACCGGTTGGGTAGCTCAACCCCTCCACTTT. The encoded protein is CASTTGWVAQPLHF.

CDR3 DNA sequence: TGTGCCAGCAGCTTGCCAGCGGGGGGGCTCGCGAACACCGGGGAGCTGTTTTTT. Translated, it gives CASSLPAGGLANTGELFF. J is TRBJ2-2 and V is TRBV5-4; TRBD2 matches 10 bases. CDR1 is SGHNT and CDR2 is YYREEE in the germline V gene (reference sequence). V shed 1 base, J shed 0 bases, and the junction held 6 bases outside the gene matches. The CDR3 has 18 residues.

The V call is TRBV27, the J call TRBJ1-5; no definite D call. The germline CDR1 and CDR2 sequences are MNHEY and SMNVEV (reference sequence). This CDR3 contains 13 residues. Trimming stripped 8 bases from V and 5 bases from J, with 13 bases between. CDR3 loop: CASSQAAHQPQHF. CDR3 DNA sequence: TGTGCCAGCTCCCAAGCTGCCCATCAGCCCCAGCATTTT.

J is TRBJ1-2 and V is TRBV19, with D perhaps TRBD1 (6 bases). From germline, CDR1 is LNHDA and CDR2 SQIVND (reference sequence). The CDR3 is 14 amino acids. The V and J ends lost 5 bases and 3 bases respectively, with 13 bases between them. The CDR3 protein is CASSPVDSYYGYTF. The CDR3 nucleotides are TGTGCCAGTAGTCCCGTGGACAGTTACTATGGCTACACCTTC.

V usage is TRBV4-3 and J usage is TRBJ1-2; 7 bases align to TRBD1. Germline CDR1 and CDR2: LGHNA and YSLEER. J gave up 8 bases and V 0 bases, and 12 bases lay outside the gene matches. CDR3 length: 16 residues. The CDR3 DNA follows: TGCGCCAGCAGCCAAGATCTGGGACAGCCTTCTAGGGGCTACACCTTC. It encodes CASSQDLGQPSRGYTF.

This clone turned up a few times. The V call is TRBV4-1, the J call TRBJ2-7; 10 bases line up with TRBD1. Per the germline V gene, CDR1 is MGHRA and CDR2 is YSYEKL. The CDR3 is 15 residues long. The trim removed 5 bases at V and 5 bases at J, leaving 9 bases unmatched. The CDR3 spells CASSTSGTGVDEQYF. The CDR3 DNA follows: TGCGCCAGCAGCACGTCCGGGACAGGGGTTGACGAGCAGTACTTC.

The V gene is TRBV25-1, the J gene TRBJ1-2; the match to TRBD1 covers 9 bases. The junction had 5 bases not matched to a gene; V was cut back by 3 bases and J by 6 bases. The CDR3 extends over 14 amino acids. CDR1 MGHDK and CDR2 SYGVNS come from the germline V gene. CDR3 residues: CASSDYRGLDGYTF. The DNA of the CDR3 is TGTGCCAGCAGTGACTACAGGGGGCTCGATGGCTACACCTTC.

The CDR3 DNA reads as TGTGCCAGCAGCCCACACGGGACATTCGTTGAAGCTTTCTTT. Translation gives CASSPHGTFVEAFF. The V call is TRBV7-9, the J call TRBJ1-1, with D possibly TRBD1 on 6 matching bases. CDR3 length: 14 amino acids. Germline V CDR1 and CDR2: SEHNR, FQNEAQ (reference sequence). The V end was cut by 5 bases, the J end by 7 bases, with 17 bases between.

The rearrangement uses TRBV28 and TRBJ1-1, with a possible D match to TRBD1 (5 bases). V was pared by 7 bases and J by 7 bases, with 19 bases between. The CDR3 length is 14 residues. Germline V CDR1 and CDR2: MDHEN, SYDVKM. The CDR3 nucleotides are TGTGCCAGCACCCCCCCTGCAGGGTTTGGTGAAGCTTTCTTT. Its translation is CASTPPAGFGEAFF.